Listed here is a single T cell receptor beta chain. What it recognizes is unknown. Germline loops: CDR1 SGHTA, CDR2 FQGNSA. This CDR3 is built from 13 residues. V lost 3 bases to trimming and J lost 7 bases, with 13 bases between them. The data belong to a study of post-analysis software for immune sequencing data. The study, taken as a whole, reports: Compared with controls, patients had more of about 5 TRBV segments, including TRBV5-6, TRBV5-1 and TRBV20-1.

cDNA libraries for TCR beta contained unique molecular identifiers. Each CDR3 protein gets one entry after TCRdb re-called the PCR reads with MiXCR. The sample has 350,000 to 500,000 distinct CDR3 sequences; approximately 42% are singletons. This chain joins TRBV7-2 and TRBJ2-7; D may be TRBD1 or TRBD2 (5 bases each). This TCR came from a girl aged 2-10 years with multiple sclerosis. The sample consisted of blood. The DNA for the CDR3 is TGTACCAGCAGCTTCCCAGGGCGGAGGGAGCAGTACTTC. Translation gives CTSSFPGRREQYF.